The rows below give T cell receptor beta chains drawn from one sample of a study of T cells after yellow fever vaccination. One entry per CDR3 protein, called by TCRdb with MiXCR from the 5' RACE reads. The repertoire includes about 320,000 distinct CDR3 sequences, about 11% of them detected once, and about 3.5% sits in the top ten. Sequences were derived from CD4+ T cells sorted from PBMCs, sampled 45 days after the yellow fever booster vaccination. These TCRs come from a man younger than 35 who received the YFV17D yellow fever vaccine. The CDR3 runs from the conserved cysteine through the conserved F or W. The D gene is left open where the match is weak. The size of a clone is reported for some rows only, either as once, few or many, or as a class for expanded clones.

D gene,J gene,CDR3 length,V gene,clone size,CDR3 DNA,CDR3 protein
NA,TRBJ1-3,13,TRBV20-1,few,TGCAGTGCGCCGGACAATTCTGGAAACACCATATATTTT,CSAPDNSGNTIYF
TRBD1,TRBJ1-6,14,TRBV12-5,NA,TGTGCTAGTGGACCACAGGGGGCGGATTCACCCCTCCACTTT,CASGPQGADSPLHF
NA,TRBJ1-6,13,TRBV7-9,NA,TGTGCCAGCAGCTCCAGACCAGGTGCACCCCTCCACTTT,CASSSRPGAPLHF
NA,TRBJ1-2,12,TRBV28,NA,TGTGCCACCCCCAGGGAGGGGGAGGGCTACACCTTC,CATPREGEGYTF
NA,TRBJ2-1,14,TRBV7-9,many,TGTGCCAGCAGCCTCTCGGCCCGGGGCGATGAGCAGTTCTTC,CASSLSARGDEQFF
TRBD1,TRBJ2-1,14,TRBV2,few,TGTGCCACCTCGTCCGAGGGGGCATACAATGAGCAGTTCTTC,CATSSEGAYNEQFF
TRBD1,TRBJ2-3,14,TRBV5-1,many,TGCGCCAGCAGCTCCGGGACAGGCACAGATACGCAGTATTTT,CASSSGTGTDTQYF
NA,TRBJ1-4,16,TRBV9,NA,TGTGCCAGCAGCGTAGCTGGGGGGAAGAGAAAAGAAAAACTGTTTTTT,CASSVAGGKRKEKLFF
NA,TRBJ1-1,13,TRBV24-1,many,TGTGCCACCAGTGGTGGCAGGGACACTGAAGCTTTCTTT,CATSGGRDTEAFF
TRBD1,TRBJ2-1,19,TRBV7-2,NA,TGTGCCAGCAGCTCACGGCCCGGGACAGGCCCCAGCTCCTACAATGAGCAGTTCTTC,CASSSRPGTGPSSYNEQFF